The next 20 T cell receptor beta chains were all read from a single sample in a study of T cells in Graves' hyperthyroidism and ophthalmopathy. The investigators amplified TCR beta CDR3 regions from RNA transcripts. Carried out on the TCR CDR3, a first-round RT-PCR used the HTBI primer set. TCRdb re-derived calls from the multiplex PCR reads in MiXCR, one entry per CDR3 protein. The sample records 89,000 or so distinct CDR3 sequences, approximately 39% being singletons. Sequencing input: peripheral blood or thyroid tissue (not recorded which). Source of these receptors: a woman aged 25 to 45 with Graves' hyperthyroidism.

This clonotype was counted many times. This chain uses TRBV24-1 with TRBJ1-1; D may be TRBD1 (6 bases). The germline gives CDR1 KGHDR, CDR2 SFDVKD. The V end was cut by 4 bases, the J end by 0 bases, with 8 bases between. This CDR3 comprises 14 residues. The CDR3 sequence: CATSDTGLNTEAFF. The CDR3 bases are TGTGCCACCAGTGACACAGGGCTGAACACTGAAGCTTTCTTT.

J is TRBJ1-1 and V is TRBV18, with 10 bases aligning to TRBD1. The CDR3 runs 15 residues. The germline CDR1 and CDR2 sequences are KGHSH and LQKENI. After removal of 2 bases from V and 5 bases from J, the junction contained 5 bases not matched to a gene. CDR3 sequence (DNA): TGTGCCAGCTCACCAGGGACAGGGGCCGAGACTGAAGCTTTCTTT. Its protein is CASSPGTGAETEAFF.

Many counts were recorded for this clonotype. CDR3 in DNA: TGCGCCAGCAGCTTGGAGACGGGGGGGGAGACCCAGTACTTC. It translates to CASSLETGGETQYF. The chain has TRBV5-1 and TRBJ2-5; 8 bases are shared with TRBD2. The CDR3 loop spans 14 amino acids. After removal of 0 bases from V and 5 bases from J, the junction contained 3 bases not matched to a gene. Germline V gives CDR1 SGHRS, CDR2 YFSETQ. Full variable domain (rest looked up from reference TRBV5-1 and TRBJ2-5): KAGVTQTPRYLIKTRGQQVTLSCSPISGHRSVSWYQQTPGQGLQFLFEYFSETQRNKGNFPGRFSGRQFSNSRSEMNVSTLELGDSALYLCASSLETGGETQYFGPGTRLLVL.

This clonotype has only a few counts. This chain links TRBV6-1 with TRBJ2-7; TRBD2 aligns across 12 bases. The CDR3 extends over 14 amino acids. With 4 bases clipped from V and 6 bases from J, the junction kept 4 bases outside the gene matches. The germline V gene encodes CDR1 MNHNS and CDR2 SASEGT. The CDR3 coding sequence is TGTGCCAGCAGTGGACTAGCGGGAGATGGCGAGCAGTACTTC. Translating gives CASSGLAGDGEQYF.

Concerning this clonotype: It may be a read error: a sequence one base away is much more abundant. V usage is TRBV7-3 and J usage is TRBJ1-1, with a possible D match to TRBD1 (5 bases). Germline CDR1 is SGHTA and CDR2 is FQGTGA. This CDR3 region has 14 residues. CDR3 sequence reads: CASSLSGTGTEASF. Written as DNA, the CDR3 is TGTGCCAGCAGCCTGTCAGGGACGGGCACTGAAGCTTCCTTT.

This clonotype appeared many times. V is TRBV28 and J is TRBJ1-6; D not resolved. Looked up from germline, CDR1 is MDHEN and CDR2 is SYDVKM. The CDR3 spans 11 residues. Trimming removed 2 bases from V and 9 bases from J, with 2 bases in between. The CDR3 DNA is TGTGCCAGCAGTTTAAGTTCACCCCTCCACTTT. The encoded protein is CASSLSSPLHF. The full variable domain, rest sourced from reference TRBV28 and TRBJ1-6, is DVKVTQSSRYLVKRTGEKVFLECVQDMDHENMFWYRQDPGLGLRLIYFSYDVKMKEKGDIPEGYSVSREKKERFSLILESASTNQTSMYLCASSLSSPLHFGNGTRLTVT.

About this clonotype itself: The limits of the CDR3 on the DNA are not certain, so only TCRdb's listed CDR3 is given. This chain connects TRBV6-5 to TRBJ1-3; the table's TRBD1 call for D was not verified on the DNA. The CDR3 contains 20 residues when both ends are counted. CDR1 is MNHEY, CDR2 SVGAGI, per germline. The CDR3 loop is CASSYSAGVEQYFGPGTIYF.

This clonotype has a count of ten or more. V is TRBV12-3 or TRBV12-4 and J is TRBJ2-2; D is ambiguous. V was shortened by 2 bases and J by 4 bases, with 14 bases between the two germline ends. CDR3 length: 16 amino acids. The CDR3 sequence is CASSLWFGRITGELFF. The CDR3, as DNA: TGTGCCAGCAGTTTATGGTTCGGGCGGATCACCGGGGAGCTGTTTTTT.

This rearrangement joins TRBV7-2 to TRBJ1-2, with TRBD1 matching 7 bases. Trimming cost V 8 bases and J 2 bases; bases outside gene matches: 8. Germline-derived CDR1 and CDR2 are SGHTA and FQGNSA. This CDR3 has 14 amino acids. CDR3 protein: CASGLEGANYGYTF. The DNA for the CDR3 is TGTGCCAGCGGACTCGAGGGGGCCAACTATGGCTACACCTTC.

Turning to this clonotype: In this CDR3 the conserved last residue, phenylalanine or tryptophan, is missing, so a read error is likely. CDR3 DNA: TGTGCCAGCAGCTTGGGAACGGGAGTGGCGGATACGCAGTATATT. Its protein is CASSLGTGVADTQYI. The gene calls are TRBV5-4 and TRBJ2-3; tentative D call: TRBD2 (6 bases). The germline CDR1 and CDR2 sequences are SGHNT and YYREEE (reference sequence). Trimming pared 0 bases from V and 6 bases from J, leaving 14 bases between. The CDR3 spans 15 residues.

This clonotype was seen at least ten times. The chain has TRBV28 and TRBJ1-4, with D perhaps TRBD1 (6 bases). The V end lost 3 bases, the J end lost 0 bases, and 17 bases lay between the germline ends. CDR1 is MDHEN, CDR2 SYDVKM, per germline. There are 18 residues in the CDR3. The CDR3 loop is CASSFPTLQGATNEKLFF. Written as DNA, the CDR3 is TGTGCCAGCAGTTTTCCGACGTTACAGGGTGCAACTAATGAAAAACTGTTTTTT.

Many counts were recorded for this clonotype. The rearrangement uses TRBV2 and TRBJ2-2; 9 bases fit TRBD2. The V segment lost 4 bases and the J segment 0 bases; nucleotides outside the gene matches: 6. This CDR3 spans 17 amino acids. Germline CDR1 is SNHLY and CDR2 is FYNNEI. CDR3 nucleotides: TGTGCCAGCAGTGTGGCTAGCGGGGCCTCGAACACCGGGGAGCTGTTTTTT. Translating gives CASSVASGASNTGELFF. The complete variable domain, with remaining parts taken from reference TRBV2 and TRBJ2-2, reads EPEVTQTPSHQVTQMGQEVILRCVPISNHLYFYWYRQILGQKVEFLVSFYNNEISEKSEIFDDQFSVERPDGSNFTLKIRSTKLEDSAMYFCASSVASGASNTGELFFGEGSRLTVL.

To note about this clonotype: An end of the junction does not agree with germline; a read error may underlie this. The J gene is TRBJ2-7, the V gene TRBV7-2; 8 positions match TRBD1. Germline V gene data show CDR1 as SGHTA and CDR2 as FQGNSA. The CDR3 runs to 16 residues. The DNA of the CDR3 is TGTGCCAGCAGCTTAGCATTACGGACAGGGCCCTACGAACAGTACTTC. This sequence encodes CASSLALRTGPYEQYF. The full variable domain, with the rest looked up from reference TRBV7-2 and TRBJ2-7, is GAGVSQSPSNKVTEKGKDVELRCDPISGHTALYWYRQSLGQGLEFLIYFQGNSAPDKSGLPSDRFSAERTGGSVSTLTIQRTQQEDSAVYLCASSLALRTGPYEQYFGPGTRLTVT.

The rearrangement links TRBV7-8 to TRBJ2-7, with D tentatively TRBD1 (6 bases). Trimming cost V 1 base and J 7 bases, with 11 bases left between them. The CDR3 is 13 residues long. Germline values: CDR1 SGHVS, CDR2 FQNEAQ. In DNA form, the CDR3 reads TGTGCCAGCAGCTTAGTTCAGGGGATTGAGCAGTACTTC. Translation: CASSLVQGIEQYF.

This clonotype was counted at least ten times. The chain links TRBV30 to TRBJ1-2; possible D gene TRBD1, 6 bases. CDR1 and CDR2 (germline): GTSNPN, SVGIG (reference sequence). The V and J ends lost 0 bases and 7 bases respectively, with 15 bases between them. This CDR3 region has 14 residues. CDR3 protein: CAWSVPGVGFGYTF. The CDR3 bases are TGTGCCTGGAGTGTACCAGGGGTCGGCTTTGGCTACACCTTC.

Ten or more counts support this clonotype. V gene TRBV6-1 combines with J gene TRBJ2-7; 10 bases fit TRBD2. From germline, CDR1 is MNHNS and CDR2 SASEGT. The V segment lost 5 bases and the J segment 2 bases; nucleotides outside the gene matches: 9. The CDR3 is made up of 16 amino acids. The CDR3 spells CASSSIAGGTPYEQYF. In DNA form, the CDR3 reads TGTGCCAGCAGTTCAATAGCGGGAGGAACCCCCTACGAGCAGTACTTC.

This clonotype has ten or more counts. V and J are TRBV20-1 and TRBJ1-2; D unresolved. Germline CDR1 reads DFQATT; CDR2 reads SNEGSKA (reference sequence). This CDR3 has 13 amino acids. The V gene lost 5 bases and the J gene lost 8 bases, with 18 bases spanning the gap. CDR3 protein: CSASGSSRGGYTF. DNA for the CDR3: TGCAGTGCTTCCGGGTCCTCCCGGGGAGGCTACACCTTC.

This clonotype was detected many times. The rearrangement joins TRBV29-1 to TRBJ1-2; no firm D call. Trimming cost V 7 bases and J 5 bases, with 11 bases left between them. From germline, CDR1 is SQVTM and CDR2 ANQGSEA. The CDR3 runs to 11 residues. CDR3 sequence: CSATVDYGYTF. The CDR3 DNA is TGCAGCGCTACAGTGGATTATGGCTACACCTTC.

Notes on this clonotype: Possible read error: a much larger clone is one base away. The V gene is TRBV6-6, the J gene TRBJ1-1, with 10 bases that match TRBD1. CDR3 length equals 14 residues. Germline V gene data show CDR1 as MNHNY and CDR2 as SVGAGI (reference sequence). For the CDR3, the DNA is TGTGCCAGCGGTTACCGGGACAGGGGCACTGAAGCTTTCTTT. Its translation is CASGYRDRGTEAFF.

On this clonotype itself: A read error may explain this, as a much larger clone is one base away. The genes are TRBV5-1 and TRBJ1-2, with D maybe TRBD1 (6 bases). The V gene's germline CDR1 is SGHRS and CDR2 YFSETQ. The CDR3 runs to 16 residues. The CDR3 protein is CVSSLMRRGAGYGYTF. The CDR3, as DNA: TGCGTCAGCAGCTTGATGAGGCGGGGGGCCGGGTATGGCTACACCTTC.